The source of this T cell receptor beta chain is a study of T cells of healthy individuals. This clonotype was found many times. Germline CDR1 MDHEN, CDR2 SYDVKM. The trim removed 2 bases at V and 8 bases at J, leaving 7 bases unmatched. The CDR3 runs 15 residues. TCRdb fed the 5' RACE reads into MiXCR, producing one record per CDR3 protein. The top ten clones hold roughly 6.1% of a sample with roughly 87,000 distinct CDR3 sequences, about 16% of them seen once. This TCR was recovered from a human donor in good health. This chain connects TRBV28 to TRBJ2-1, with 9 bases matching TRBD2. The CDR3 coding sequence is TGTGCCAGCAGTTTAGGGGGACTAGCAGACGATGAGCAGTTCTTC. This sequence encodes CASSLGGLADDEQFF.